This T cell receptor beta chain originates from a study of CD8 T cells in Susac syndrome. It was with random hexamers that about 0.45 to 1 ug RNA was reverse transcribed. TCR beta CDR3 was amplified by immunoSEQ covering 54 Vbeta and 13 Jbeta. TCRdb fed the immunoSEQ multiplex PCR reads into MiXCR, producing one record per CDR3 protein. The sample yields approximately 200,000 distinct CDR3 sequences, 95% seen once. This CDR3 contains 13 residues. Germline values: CDR1 LGHDT, CDR2 YNNKEL (reference sequence). Trimming stripped 4 bases from V and 8 bases from J, with 14 bases between. The TCR sequence derives from a human donor with multiple sclerosis. Sequencing was carried out using CD4+ T cells from PBMCs. The chain couples TRBV3-1 to TRBJ1-1; no firm D call. The CDR3 nucleotides read TGTGCCAGCAGCCCAGGATGGAACAGCGAAGCTTTCTTT. Protein product: CASSPGWNSEAFF.